This entry features one T cell receptor (beta chain) sequence. Antigen specificity is unknown. This was the immunoSEQ v3 assay. Survey-level samples got 1.5 million to 2.5 million read pairs; deep-level samples got about 4.5-6.5 million. Repertoires were generated with immunoSEQ multiplex PCR, while TCRdb's copy carries only in-frame clones and drops some. The repertoire holds tens of thousands of clones, with roughly 79% as singletons. Time point described: pre-treatment sample, taken before nivolumab and TIL therapy. The data belong to a study of TIL therapy for anti-PD-1-resistant metastatic lung cancer. General study results and limits: The baseline peripheral repertoire was partially replaced by infused TIL clonotypes that later decayed.

Germline V gene data show CDR1 as SGHRS and CDR2 as YFSETQ. J lost 8 bases, V lost 4 bases, and 11 bases had no gene match. This CDR3 is built from 16 residues. The sequenced sample was blood, obtained at baseline. The TCR originated in a person aged 25 to 80 with non-small cell lung cancer. V usage is TRBV5-1 and J usage is TRBJ2-1; TRBD2 matches 11 bases. Written as DNA, the CDR3 is TGCGCCAGCAGCGGGGCTCGGCTAGCGGGGGGAGATGAGCAGTTCTTC. Encoded protein: CASSGARLAGGDEQFF.